What follows is one TCR beta chain and its context. Its recognized antigen is unknown. No clone much larger than this one lies a single base away; base qualities are absent. The label giving this sample's time point can be read as: roughly 2 years on ibrutinib. For TCR beta library preparation, approximately 2 micrograms of genomic DNA were extracted from the cryopreserved PBMCs. Longitudinal blood samples from CLL patients on ibrutinib monotherapy underwent high-throughput TCR beta sequencing. Patients were enrolled in a phase 2 open-label single-center ibrutinib monotherapy trial. Clipping removes 5 bases from V and 8 bases from J, with 11 as the unmatched junction base count. In the germline V gene (reference sequence), CDR1 corresponds to MNHEY and CDR2 to SMNVEV. CDR3 length: 15 amino acids, cysteine to phenylalanine. Here the CDR3 DNA is all that survives: 45 bases in frame from base 1. Each clonotype received, on average, around 10x coverage in deep resolution sequencing performed on a MiSeq, where the target depth lay between 1 in 1 million and 1 in 200,000 T cells. TCR beta libraries were generated with the immunoSEQ hsTCRB Kit. On the study's bioinformatics: Data were analyzed with ImmunoSEQ Data Assistant and ImmunoSEQ Analyzer, with V, D and J genes assigned per IMGT definitions. Clonality, with values ranging from 0 to 1, was calculated as one minus the normalized Shannon entropy of productive rearrangement frequencies. Public clonotype analysis was restricted to overrepresented clonotypes comprising at least 0.05% of each patient's repertoire. About twelve repertoires from age-matched healthy donors, obtained from immuneACCESS, served as clonality controls. Drawn from immuneACCESS, this table holds only the in-frame rearrangements with V and J called that TCRdb kept. Clones are partly lost; checked studies trace under half to an unresolved V gene and leave the rest unexplained. That table supplies the V and J calls and clone size; D and trimming were determined from the DNA. The sample data list 130,000 or so clones, and approximately 83% of these were observed just once. The ten top clones hold roughly 1.9% of the sample.

The data are from a study of cytotoxic CD8 clonotypes in ibrutinib-treated CLL (dated by TCRdb to the early 2020s). With regard to the full study: The cohort had over ten relapsed/refractory and more than 14 treatment-naive patients; approximately 17 were IGHV unmutated. Responses were partial in some 24 patients and complete in 2; after median approximately 5.5 years follow-up, about 14 stayed in remission and about twelve progressed. Response samples were obtained after a median of roughly 13 months of treatment, with a range of roughly 6 to 40 months. On average, each sample had a few hundred thousand productive templates and approximately 100,000 productive rearrangements. Longitudinal samples were available for about 30% of the roughly 90 trial participants. Cryopreserved peripheral blood mononuclear cells were obtained prior to treatment, at the time of response, and at either disease progression or sustained remission. Every sample from remission and from progressive disease was obtained while the patients were still on ibrutinib. What the research found in general, with its limitations: Baseline clonality was found to be higher than that of age-matched healthy donors and was strongly correlated with circulating CD8+ T-cell counts. Sampling times were not matched between patients in sustained remission and patients whose disease was progressing, and lymph node repertoires were not examined. Public clonotypes were found to be uncommon and were observed to contract or remain stable during treatment; the increase in clonality was shown to reflect expansion of private clonotypes at ibrutinib response. An increase in clonality was observed at ibrutinib response, with clonality remaining stable during sustained remission and falling back toward baseline at progression.

The chain uses TRBV27 and TRBJ2-1; 8 middle bases align to TRBD1. Material: PBMCs, obtained after 24 months of ibrutinib treatment. The TCR sequence derives from a human donor with chronic lymphocytic leukemia. The CDR3 protein sequence reads: CASSKRTGIGDEQFF. The base sequence is TGTGCCAGCAGTAAACGGACAGGGATAGGCGATGAGCAGTTCTTC.